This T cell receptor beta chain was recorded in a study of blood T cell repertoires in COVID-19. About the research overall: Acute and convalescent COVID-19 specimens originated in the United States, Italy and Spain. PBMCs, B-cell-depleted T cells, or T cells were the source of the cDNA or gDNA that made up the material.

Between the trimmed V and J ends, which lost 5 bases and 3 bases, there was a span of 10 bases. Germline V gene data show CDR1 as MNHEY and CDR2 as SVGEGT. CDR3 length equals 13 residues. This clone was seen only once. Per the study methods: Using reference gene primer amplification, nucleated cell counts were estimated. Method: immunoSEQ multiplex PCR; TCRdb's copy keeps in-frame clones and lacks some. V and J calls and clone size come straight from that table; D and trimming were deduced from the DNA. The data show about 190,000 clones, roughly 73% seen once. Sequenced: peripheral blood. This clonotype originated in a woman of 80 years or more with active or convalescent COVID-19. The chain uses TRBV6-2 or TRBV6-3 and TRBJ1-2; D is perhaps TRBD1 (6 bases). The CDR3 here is CASSHNRDYGYTF. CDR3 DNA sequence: TGTGCCAGCAGTCACAACAGGGACTATGGCTACACCTTC.